This T cell receptor (beta chain) is drawn from a study of cytomegalovirus exposure and HLA in healthy donors. Concerning this clone: Its antigen is not identified.

Whole-study results and caveats: In an earlier analysis, about 87% or about 30%: the productive usage of most TCR beta V segments.

60 Vbeta and 13 Jbeta primers were used in PCR. The assay was immunoSEQ multiplex PCR, and TCRdb's table has in-frame clones only and misses some. This repertoire shows 150,000 to 200,000 clones, 70% to 90% found once; its top ten account for roughly 7.6%. Germline V gives CDR1 SGDLS, CDR2 YYNGEE. This CDR3 region has 16 residues. V shed 1 base and J 7 bases; nucleotides not matched to a gene: 9. The receptor was isolated from a woman aged 30 to 39 in good health and CMV-seropositive. The chain carries TRBV9 and TRBJ2-1, with 9 positions matching TRBD1. Sequenced sample: PBMCs. Here the CDR3 DNA reads TGTGCCAGCAGCGTAAGGAGGGACAGGGTGACTAATGAGCAGTTCTTC. Translating gives CASSVRRDRVTNEQFF.